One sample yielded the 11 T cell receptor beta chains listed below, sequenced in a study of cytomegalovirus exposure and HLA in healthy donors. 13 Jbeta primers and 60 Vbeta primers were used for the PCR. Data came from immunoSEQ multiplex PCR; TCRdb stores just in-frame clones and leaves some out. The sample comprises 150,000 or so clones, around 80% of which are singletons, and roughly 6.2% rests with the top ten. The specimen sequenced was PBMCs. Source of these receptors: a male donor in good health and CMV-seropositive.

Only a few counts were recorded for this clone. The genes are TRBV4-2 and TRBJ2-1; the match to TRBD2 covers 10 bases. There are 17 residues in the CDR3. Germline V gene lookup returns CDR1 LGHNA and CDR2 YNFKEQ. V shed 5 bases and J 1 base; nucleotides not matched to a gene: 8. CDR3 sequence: CASSSLAGEGSYNEQFF. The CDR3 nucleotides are TGTGCCAGCAGCTCCCTAGCGGGAGAGGGGTCCTACAATGAGCAGTTCTTC.

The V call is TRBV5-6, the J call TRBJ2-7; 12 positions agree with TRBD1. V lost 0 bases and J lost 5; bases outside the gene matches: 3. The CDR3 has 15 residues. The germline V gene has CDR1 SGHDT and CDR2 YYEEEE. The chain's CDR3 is CASSLGGQGAHEQYF. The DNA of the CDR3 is TGTGCCAGCAGCTTGGGGGGACAGGGGGCCCACGAGCAGTACTTC.

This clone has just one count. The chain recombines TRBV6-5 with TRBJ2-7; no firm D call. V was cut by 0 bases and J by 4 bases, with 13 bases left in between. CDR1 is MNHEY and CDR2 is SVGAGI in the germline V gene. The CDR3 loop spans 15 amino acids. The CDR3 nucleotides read TGTGCCAGCAGTTACTCGAGGTCACCGGAGTACGAGCAGTACTTC. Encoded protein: CASSYSRSPEYEQYF.

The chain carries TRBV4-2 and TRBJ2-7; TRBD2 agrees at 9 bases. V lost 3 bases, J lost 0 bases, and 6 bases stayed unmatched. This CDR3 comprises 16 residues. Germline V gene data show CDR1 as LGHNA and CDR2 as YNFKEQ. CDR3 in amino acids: CASSQHPSGISYEQYF. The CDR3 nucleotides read TGTGCCAGCAGCCAGCATCCTAGCGGGATCTCCTACGAGCAGTACTTC.

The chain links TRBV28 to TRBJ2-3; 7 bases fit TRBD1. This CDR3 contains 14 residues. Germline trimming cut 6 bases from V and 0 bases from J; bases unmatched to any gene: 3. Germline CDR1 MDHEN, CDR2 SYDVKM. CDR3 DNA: TGTGCCAGCAGCCGGGACAGTAGCACAGATACGCAGTATTTT. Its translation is CASSRDSSTDTQYF. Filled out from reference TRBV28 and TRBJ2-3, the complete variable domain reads DVKVTQSSRYLVKRTGEKVFLECVQDMDHENMFWYRQDPGLGLRLIYFSYDVKMKEKGDIPEGYSVSREKKERFSLILESASTNQTSMYLCASSRDSSTDTQYFGPGTRLTVL.

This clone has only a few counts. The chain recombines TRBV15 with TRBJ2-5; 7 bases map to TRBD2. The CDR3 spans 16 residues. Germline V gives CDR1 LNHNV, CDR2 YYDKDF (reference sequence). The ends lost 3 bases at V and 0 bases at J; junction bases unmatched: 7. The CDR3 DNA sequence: TGTGCCACCAGCAGCAGAAGCGGGACGTACCAAGAGACCCAGTACTTC. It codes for CATSSRSGTYQETQYF.

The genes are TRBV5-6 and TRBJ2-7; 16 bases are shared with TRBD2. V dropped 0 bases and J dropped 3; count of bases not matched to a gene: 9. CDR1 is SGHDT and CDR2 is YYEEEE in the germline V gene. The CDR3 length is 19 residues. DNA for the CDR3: TGTGCCAGCAGCTTGGGGCAGGGACTAGCGGGAGGGCCTAACTACGAGCAGTACTTC. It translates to CASSLGQGLAGGPNYEQYF.

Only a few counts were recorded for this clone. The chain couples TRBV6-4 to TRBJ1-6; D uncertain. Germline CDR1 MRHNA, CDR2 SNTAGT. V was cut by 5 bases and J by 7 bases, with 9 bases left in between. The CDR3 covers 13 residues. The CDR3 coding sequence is TGTGCCAGCAGTTCGGGCGGGAATTCACCCCTCCACTTT. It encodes CASSSGGNSPLHF.

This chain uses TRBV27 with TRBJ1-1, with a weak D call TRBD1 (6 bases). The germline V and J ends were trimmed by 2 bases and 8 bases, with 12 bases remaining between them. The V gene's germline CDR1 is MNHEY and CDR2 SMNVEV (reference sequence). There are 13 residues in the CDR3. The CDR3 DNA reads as TGTGCCAGCAGTTTAAAGGGAGACAGGGAAGCTTTCTTT. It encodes CASSLKGDREAFF.

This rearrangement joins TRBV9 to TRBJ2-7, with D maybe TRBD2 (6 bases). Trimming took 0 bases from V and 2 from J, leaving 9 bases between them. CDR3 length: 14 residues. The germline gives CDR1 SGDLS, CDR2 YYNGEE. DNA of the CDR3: TGTGCCAGCAGCGTAGCGTGGGGGGCCTACGAGCAGTACTTC. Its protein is CASSVAWGAYEQYF.

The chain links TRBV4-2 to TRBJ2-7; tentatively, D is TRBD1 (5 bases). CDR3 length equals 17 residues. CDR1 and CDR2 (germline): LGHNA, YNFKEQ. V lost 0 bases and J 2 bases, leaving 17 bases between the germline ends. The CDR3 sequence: CASSQDLTGLPPYEQYF. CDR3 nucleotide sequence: TGTGCCAGCAGCCAAGATCTAACAGGTCTCCCCCCCTACGAGCAGTACTTC.